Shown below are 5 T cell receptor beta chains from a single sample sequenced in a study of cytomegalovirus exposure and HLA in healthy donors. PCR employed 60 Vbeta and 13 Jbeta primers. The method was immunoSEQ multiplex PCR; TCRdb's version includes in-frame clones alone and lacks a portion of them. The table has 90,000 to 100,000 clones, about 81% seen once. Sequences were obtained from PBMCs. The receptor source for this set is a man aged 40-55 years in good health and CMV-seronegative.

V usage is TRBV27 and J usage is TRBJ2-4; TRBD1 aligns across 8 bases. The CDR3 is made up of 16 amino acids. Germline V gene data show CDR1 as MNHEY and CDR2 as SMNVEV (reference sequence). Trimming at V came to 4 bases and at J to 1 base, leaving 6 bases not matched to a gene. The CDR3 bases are TGTGCCAGCAGTTCCCCTCAGGGGGCGGCCAAAAACATTCAGTACTTC. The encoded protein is CASSSPQGAAKNIQYF.

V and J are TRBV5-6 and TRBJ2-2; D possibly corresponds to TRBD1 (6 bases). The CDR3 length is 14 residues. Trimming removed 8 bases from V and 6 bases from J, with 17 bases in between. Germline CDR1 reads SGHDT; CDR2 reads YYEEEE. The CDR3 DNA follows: TGTGCCAGTACCACAGGGACCTGGGCCGGGGAGCTGTTTTTT. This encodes CASTTGTWAGELFF.

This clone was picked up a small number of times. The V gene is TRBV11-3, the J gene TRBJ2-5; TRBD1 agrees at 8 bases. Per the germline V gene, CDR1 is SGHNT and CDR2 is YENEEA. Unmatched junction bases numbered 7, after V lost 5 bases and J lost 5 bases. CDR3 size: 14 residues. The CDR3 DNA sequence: TGTGCCAGCAGCCTATCGGGACAGGAGGAGACCCAGTACTTC. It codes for CASSLSGQEETQYF.

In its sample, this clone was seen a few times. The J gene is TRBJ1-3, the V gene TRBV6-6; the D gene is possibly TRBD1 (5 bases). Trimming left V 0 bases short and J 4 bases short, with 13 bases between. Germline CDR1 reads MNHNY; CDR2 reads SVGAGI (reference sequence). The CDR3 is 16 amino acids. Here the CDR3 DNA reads TGTGCCAGCAGTTACTCGCTAGGGGCGCGGGGAAACACCATATATTTT. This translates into CASSYSLGARGNTIYF.

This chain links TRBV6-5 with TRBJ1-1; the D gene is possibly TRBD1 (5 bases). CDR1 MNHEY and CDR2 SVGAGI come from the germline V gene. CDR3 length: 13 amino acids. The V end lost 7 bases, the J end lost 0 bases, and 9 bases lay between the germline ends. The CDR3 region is CASTTGVNTEAFF. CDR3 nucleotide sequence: TGTGCCAGCACCACGGGGGTGAACACTGAAGCTTTCTTT.